This T cell receptor beta chain was captured by sequencing in a study of T cells in Graves' hyperthyroidism and ophthalmopathy. The table lists this clonotype with many counts. Antigen unknown. What was amplified from RNA transcripts were TCR beta CDR3 regions. Carried out on the TCR CDR3, a first-round RT-PCR used the HTBI primer set. In TCRdb, the multiplex PCR reads were re-called with MiXCR into one record per CDR3 protein. The sample has about 400,000 distinct CDR3 sequences, roughly 13% seen once; the top ten hold around 9.2%. Findings and caveats of the study: Most thyroid clonotypes expanded above 0.001 appeared in blood too. Ophthalmopathy was identified by the model a median 6.5 months ahead of onset.

What was sequenced was blood. The source of this sequence is a woman younger than 30 with Graves' hyperthyroidism.

CDR3 amino acids: CSAWTSGAQETQYF. In DNA, the CDR3 is TGCAGTGCTTGGACTAGCGGGGCCCAAGAGACCCAGTACTTC. V and J are TRBV20-1 and TRBJ2-5; 12 nucleotides agree with TRBD2. The CDR3 is 14 amino acids. Germline CDR1 reads DFQATT; CDR2 reads SNEGSKA (reference sequence). V was pared by 5 bases and J by 1 base, with 2 bases of the junction left unmatched.